This T cell receptor (beta chain) came from a study of somatic mutations in cytotoxic T cells in rheumatoid arthritis. Once isolated by positive magnetic bead selection, the CD4+ and CD8+ cells had their purity checked by flow cytometry. Data came from immunoSEQ multiplex PCR; TCRdb stores just in-frame clones and leaves some out. The sample has 25,000 to 30,000 clones, about 81% seen once; the top ten hold 5.2%. This CDR3 spans 14 amino acids. Germline V gene lookup returns CDR1 SGHDT and CDR2 YYEEEE. J gave up 6 bases and V 3 bases, and 8 bases lay outside the gene matches. The specimen was CD8+ T cells sorted from blood. The chain uses TRBV5-6 and TRBJ1-2; 7 bases are shared with TRBD1. The source of this sequence is a man aged 45 to 65 in good health. The CDR3 nucleotides read TGTGCCAGCAGCTATGGGACAGCGCCACATGGCTACACCTTC. Translating gives CASSYGTAPHGYTF. Using reference TRBV5-6 and TRBJ1-2 for the parts outside the CDR3, the full variable domain is DAGVTQSPTHLIKTRGQQVTLRCSPKSGHDTVSWYQQALGQGPQFIFQYYEEEERQRGNFPDRFSGHQFPNYSSELNVNALLLGDSALYLCASSYGTAPHGYTFGSGTRLTVV.